The 18 T cell receptor beta chains given below trace back to one sample, sequenced in a study of cytomegalovirus exposure and HLA in healthy donors (dated by TCRdb to about 2017). Library preparation employed the immunoSEQ multiplex PCR assay. TCRdb limited this immuneACCESS table to in-frame rearrangements with V and J called. A share of clones is missing; checked studies link under half to unresolved V genes, and the rest is unexplained. Here the sample has 150,000 or so clones; around nine tenths occur a single time. Clones ranked in the top ten supply approximately 2.4% of the sample. Source material: PBMCs. These receptors came from a man aged 18-30 years in good health and CMV-seropositive.

The chain joins TRBV19 to TRBJ2-1, with 15 positions matching TRBD2. This CDR3 contains 18 residues. The germline V gene encodes CDR1 LNHDA and CDR2 SQIVND (reference sequence). Losses at the gene ends were 7 bases for V and 2 bases for J; bases not matched to a gene: 9. The chain's CDR3 is CASNRRGTSGGTYNEQFF. DNA for the CDR3: TGTGCCAGTAATCGCAGAGGGACTAGCGGGGGGACCTACAATGAGCAGTTCTTC.

This clone was seen a few times. The chain employs TRBV7-2 and TRBJ1-6, with 7 bases matching TRBD1. Trimming at V came to 4 bases and at J to 6 bases, leaving 12 bases not matched to a gene. CDR3 length: 17 residues. The germline V gene encodes CDR1 SGHTA and CDR2 FQGNSA. CDR3 bases: TGTGCCAGCAGCTCGATTACAGGGGTCTTTTCTAATTCACCCCTCCACTTT. Amino acid sequence: CASSSITGVFSNSPLHF.

This chain joins TRBV13 and TRBJ2-2, with D possibly matching TRBD1 (5 bases). The germline V gene encodes CDR1 PRHDT and CDR2 FYEKMQ (reference sequence). V gave up 6 bases and J gave up 0 bases, with 14 bases separating them. This CDR3 region has 16 residues. For the CDR3, the DNA is TGTGCCAGCAGGATTCGGACATTCGCGAACACCGGGGAGCTGTTTTTT. Encoded protein: CASRIRTFANTGELFF.

The gene calls are TRBV9 and TRBJ2-1, with 10 bases aligning to TRBD2. With 4 bases clipped from V and 7 bases from J, the junction kept 11 bases outside the gene matches. Germline V lookup: CDR1 SGDLS, CDR2 YYNGEE. The CDR3 is 16 residues long. The CDR3 DNA reads as TGTGCCAGCAGCCCTAGCGGGGGCCAGACGAGGAATGAGCAGTTCTTC. Its translation: CASSPSGGQTRNEQFF. Full variable domain (outside the CDR3, taken from reference TRBV9 and TRBJ2-1): DSGVTQTPKHLITATGQRVTLRCSPRSGDLSVYWYQQSLDQGLQFLIQYYNGEERAKGNILERFSAQQFPDLHSELNLSSLELGDSALYFCASSPSGGQTRNEQFFGPGTRLTVL.

This sequence joins TRBV11-2 and TRBJ2-7; 9 nucleotides agree with TRBD2. The CDR3 is 17 residues long. V gave up 7 bases and J gave up 6 bases; unmatched junction bases: 19. Germline CDR1 and CDR2: SGHAT and FQNNGV. As DNA, the CDR3 is TGTGCCAGCACTCTAGAGCGGGGCGGGAGGGCCTTGGGCGAGCAGTACTTC. This sequence encodes CASTLERGGRALGEQYF.

This chain links TRBV19 with TRBJ2-1; D gene unclear. The germline gives CDR1 LNHDA, CDR2 SQIVND (reference sequence). This CDR3 region has 11 residues. Trimming left V 5 bases short and J 12 bases short, with 11 bases between. This CDR3 is CASSDPGLQFF. In DNA form, the CDR3 reads TGTGCCAGTAGTGACCCGGGTCTGCAGTTCTTC. Combining the CDR3 with reference TRBV19 and TRBJ2-1 gives the whole variable domain DGGITQSPKYLFRKEGQNVTLSCEQNLNHDAMYWYRQDPGQGLRLIYYSQIVNDFQKGDIAEGYSVSREKKESFPLTVTSAQKNPTAFYLCASSDPGLQFFGPGTRLTVL.

The chain has TRBV18 and TRBJ2-7; TRBD1 matches at 10 bases. Germline assignment: CDR1 KGHSH and CDR2 LQKENI. Trimming at V came to 6 bases and at J to 0 bases, leaving 2 bases not matched to a gene. CDR3 length: 14 amino acids. The CDR3 here is CASSGTGVSYEQYF. CDR3 in DNA: TGTGCCAGCTCGGGGACAGGGGTCTCCTACGAGCAGTACTTC.

This clone was observed a single time. This chain joins TRBV27 and TRBJ2-7; D is perhaps TRBD2 (5 bases). CDR3 length: 15 residues. V was clipped by 6 bases and J by 3 bases, with 18 bases between them. Per the germline V gene, CDR1 is MNHEY and CDR2 is SMNVEV (reference sequence). The CDR3 here is CASRGRRGSYYEQYF. DNA for the CDR3: TGTGCCAGCAGGGGCCGTCGGGGTTCCTACTACGAGCAGTACTTC.

This chain connects TRBV19 to TRBJ2-7; weak D call: TRBD2 (5 bases). There are 15 residues in the CDR3. Germline V gene lookup returns CDR1 LNHDA and CDR2 SQIVND (reference sequence). Trimming removed 8 bases at V and 0 bases at J, with 17 bases between. The CDR3 nucleotides read TGTGCCAGTCGCTTACGACACCTAGCCTCCTACGAGCAGTACTTC. Translation: CASRLRHLASYEQYF.

The rearrangement uses TRBV11-1 and TRBJ2-4; D might be TRBD1 (5 bases). The CDR3 is 16 amino acids. V lost 2 bases and J lost 3, with 14 bases in between. From germline, CDR1 is SGHAT and CDR2 FQDESV (reference sequence). The CDR3 loop reads CASSLRGNGFKNIQYF. The CDR3 DNA is TGTGCCAGCAGCTTAAGGGGAAATGGATTCAAAAACATTCAGTACTTC.

The rearrangement links TRBV6-6 to TRBJ1-3, with D possibly matching TRBD1 (5 bases). V was cut by 4 bases and J by 0 bases, with 13 bases left in between. The CDR3 contains 16 residues. Germline CDR1 MNHNY, CDR2 SVGAGI (reference sequence). The DNA of the CDR3 is TGTGCCAGCAGTTGGGGAGGGGTCAACTCTGGAAACACCATATATTTT. This gives the protein CASSWGGVNSGNTIYF.

CDR3 protein: CSAGTSYEQYF. In DNA, the CDR3 is TGCAGTGCAGGGACATCGTACGAGCAGTACTTC. V is TRBV20-1 and J is TRBJ2-7, with D perhaps TRBD1 (6 bases). The CDR3 has 11 residues. With 6 bases removed from V and 4 bases from J, the gap between germline ends came to 10 bases. Per germline, CDR1 DFQATT and CDR2 SNEGSKA (reference sequence).

The chain is built from TRBV6-5 and TRBJ2-1, with D possibly being TRBD1 (5 bases). The CDR3 runs 14 residues. Germline V gene data show CDR1 as MNHEY and CDR2 as SVGAGI. With 2 bases removed from V and 8 bases from J, the gap between germline ends came to 13 bases. The CDR3 loop reads CASSYEVWGDEQFF. Written as DNA, the CDR3 is TGTGCCAGCAGTTACGAAGTCTGGGGCGATGAGCAGTTCTTC.

V gene TRBV29-1 combines with J gene TRBJ2-2; 14 nucleotides match TRBD2. V lost 7 bases and J lost 1; bases outside the gene matches: 11. CDR1 is SQVTM and CDR2 is ANQGSEA in the germline V gene. The CDR3 loop spans 18 amino acids. CDR3 amino acids: CSAPGLAGVPKNTGELFF. The CDR3 nucleotides are TGCAGCGCCCCGGGACTAGCGGGAGTCCCCAAGAACACCGGGGAGCTGTTTTTT.

The chain carries TRBV18 and TRBJ1-1, with D maybe TRBD1 (5 bases). CDR3 length: 13 amino acids. Germline V gene data show CDR1 as KGHSH and CDR2 as LQKENI. The V gene lost 3 bases and the J gene lost 4 bases, with 9 bases spanning the gap. The CDR3 DNA is TGTGCCAGCTCACCCAGGGATTTCACTGAAGCTTTCTTT. Residues: CASSPRDFTEAFF.

This CDR3 reads CASSQRGTQYF. The CDR3 DNA sequence: TGCGCCAGCTCCCAACGGGGTACGCAGTATTTT. The V and J genes are TRBV4-1 and TRBJ2-3; possible D gene TRBD2, 5 bases. Germline values: CDR1 MGHRA, CDR2 YSYEKL. Trimming took 8 bases from V and 8 from J, leaving 11 bases between them. This CDR3 is 11 amino acids long.

The chain is built from TRBV5-4 and TRBJ2-1; maybe TRBD1 (5 bases). In germline, CDR1 is SGHNT, CDR2 YYREEE (reference sequence). Trimming pared 0 bases from V and 2 bases from J, leaving 9 bases between. The CDR3 covers 15 residues. Written as DNA, the CDR3 is TGTGCCAGCAGCTTGGACCCAGGGCCCTACAATGAGCAGTTCTTC. It encodes CASSLDPGPYNEQFF.

This clone has just one count. The rearrangement links TRBV20-1 to TRBJ2-7; D remains ambiguous. CDR1 is DFQATT and CDR2 is SNEGSKA in the germline V gene (reference sequence). This CDR3 is built from 10 residues. Trimming stripped 5 bases from V and 5 bases from J, with 7 bases between. This CDR3 reads CSAPRDEQYF. The CDR3 bases are TGCAGTGCTCCCCGCGACGAGCAGTACTTC.